This T cell receptor beta chain was recovered during a study of shared clonotypes between healthy human individuals. Findings of the study overall: The authors expected sequencing depth to affect clonotype sharing among donors.

As to this clone: As yet, its antigen is unknown.

The CDR3 spans 15 residues. Germline V gene sequence: CDR1 MNHEY, CDR2 SVGAGI. The V end was cut by 5 bases, the J end by 10 bases, with 21 bases between. Once extracted for a subset, genomic DNA was divided evenly among several immunoSEQ plates. Assay: immunoSEQ multiplex PCR; the TCRdb copy retains only in-frame clones and omits some. The data hold fewer than 1.6 million clones, with 98% to 99% observed a single time. V usage is TRBV6-5 and J usage is TRBJ1-5; D might be TRBD1 (6 bases). This sequence was found in a man between 25 and 39 years old in good health. Sequencing was done on a sample of naive CD4+ T cells sorted from blood. Noted subset: CD45RA+ positively selected. In DNA form, the CDR3 reads TGTGCCAGCAGTCCAACCGACAGGTCCGAATCTCCCCAGCATTTT. The encoded protein is CASSPTDRSESPQHF.